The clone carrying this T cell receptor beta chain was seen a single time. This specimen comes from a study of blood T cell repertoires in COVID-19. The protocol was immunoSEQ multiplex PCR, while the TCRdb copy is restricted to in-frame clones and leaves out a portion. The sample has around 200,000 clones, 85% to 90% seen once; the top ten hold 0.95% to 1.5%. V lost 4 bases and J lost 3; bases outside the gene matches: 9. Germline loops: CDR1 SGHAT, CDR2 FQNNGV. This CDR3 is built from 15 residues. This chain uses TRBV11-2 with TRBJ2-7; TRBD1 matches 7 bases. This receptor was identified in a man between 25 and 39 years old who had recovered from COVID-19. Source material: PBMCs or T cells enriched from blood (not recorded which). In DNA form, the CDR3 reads TGTGCCAGCAGCTCCAACAGGGGAGCATTCTACGAGCAGTACTTC. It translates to CASSSNRGAFYEQYF.